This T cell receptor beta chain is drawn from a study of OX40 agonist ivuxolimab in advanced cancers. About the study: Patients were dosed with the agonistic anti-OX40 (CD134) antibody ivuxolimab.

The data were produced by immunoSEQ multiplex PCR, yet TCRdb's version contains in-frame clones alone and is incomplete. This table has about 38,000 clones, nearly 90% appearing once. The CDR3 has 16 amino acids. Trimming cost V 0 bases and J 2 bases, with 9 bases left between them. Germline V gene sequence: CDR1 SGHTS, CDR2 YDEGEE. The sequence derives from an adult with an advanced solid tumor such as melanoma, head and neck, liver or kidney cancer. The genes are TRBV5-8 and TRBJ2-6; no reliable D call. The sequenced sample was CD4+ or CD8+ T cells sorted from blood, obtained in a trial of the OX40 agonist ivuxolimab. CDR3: CASSLATATGANVLTF. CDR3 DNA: TGTGCCAGCAGCTTGGCCACAGCAACTGGGGCCAACGTCCTGACTTTC.